This TCR beta chain was observed in a study of T cell responses to AZD1222 COVID-19 vaccine. Study-level points and caveats: Just a handful of AZD1222 recipients tested seropositive at baseline.

A few counts support this clone. The antigen remains unidentified. This CDR3 has 13 residues. CDR1 and CDR2 (germline): SGHVS, FNYEAQ. Trimming shortened V by 4 bases and J by 1 base, and 7 bases separated the two germline ends. Only in-frame clones appear in the TCRdb table, and some are missing; sequencing was by immunoSEQ multiplex PCR. The table lists around 65,000 clones, around 75% of them singletons, with over 12% in the top ten. The gene calls are TRBV7-6 and TRBJ1-1; D is unclear. The TCR was taken from an adult in good health. The sample in question was peripheral blood, obtained on day 0 of AZD1222 vaccination. Here the CDR3 reads CASSWGENTEAFF. CDR3 bases: TGTGCCAGCAGCTGGGGAGAGAACACTGAAGCTTTCTTT.